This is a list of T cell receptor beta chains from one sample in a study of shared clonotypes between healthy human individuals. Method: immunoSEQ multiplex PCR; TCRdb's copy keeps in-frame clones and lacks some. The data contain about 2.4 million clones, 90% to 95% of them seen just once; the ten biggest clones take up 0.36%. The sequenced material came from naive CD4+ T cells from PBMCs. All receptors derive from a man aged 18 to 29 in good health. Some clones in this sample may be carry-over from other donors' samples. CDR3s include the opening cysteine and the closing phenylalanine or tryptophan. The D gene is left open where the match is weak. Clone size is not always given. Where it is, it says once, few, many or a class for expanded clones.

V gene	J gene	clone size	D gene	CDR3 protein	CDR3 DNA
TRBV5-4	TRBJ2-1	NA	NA	CASSLDAGSNNEQFF	TGTGCCAGCAGCTTGGACGCGGGAAGCAACAATGAGCAGTTCTTC
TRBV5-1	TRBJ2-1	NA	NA	CASSRTIADSYNEQFF	TGCGCCAGCAGCCGCACTATAGCGGACTCCTACAATGAGCAGTTCTTC
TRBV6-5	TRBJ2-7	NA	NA	CASSYSRAGATYEQYF	TGTGCCAGCAGTTACTCGAGAGCAGGGGCCACCTACGAGCAGTACTTC
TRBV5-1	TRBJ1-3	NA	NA	CASSLEAAVSGNTIYF	TGCGCCAGCAGCTTGGAGGCTGCGGTCTCTGGAAACACCATATATTTT
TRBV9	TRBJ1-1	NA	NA	CASSPRAGPSYAFF	TGTGCCAGCAGCCCCAGGGCGGGCCCTTCGTACGCTTTCTTT
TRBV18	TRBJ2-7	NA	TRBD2	CASSPSPASGGRDSF	TGTGCCAGCTCACCGTCACCGGCTAGCGGGGGGCGTGACAGCTTC
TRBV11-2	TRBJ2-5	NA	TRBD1	CASRRTGQETQYF	TGTGCCAGCAGGAGGACAGGCCAAGAGACCCAGTACTTC
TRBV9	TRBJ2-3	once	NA	CASSVGRAFRTDTQYF	TGTGCCAGCAGCGTGGGCAGGGCCTTTCGCACAGATACGCAGTATTTT
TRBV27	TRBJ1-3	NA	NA	CASSLGGSLGNTIYF	TGTGCCAGCAGTTTAGGGGGCTCGTTGGGAAACACCATATATTTT
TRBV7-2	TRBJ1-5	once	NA	CASSLVASNQPQHF	TGTGCCAGCAGCTTAGTAGCAAGCAATCAGCCCCAGCATTTT
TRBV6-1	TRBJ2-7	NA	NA	CASMGSKLYEQYF	TGTGCCAGCATGGGGTCAAAACTCTACGAGCAGTACTTC
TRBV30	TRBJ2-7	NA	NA	CAWSVLRYTYEQYF	TGTGCCTGGAGTGTACTTAGGTATACCTACGAGCAGTACTTC
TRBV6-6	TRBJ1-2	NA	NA	CASAVRTPYGYTF	TGTGCCAGCGCGGTCAGGACCCCCTATGGCTACACCTTC
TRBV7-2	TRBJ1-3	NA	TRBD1	CASRSTGGGNTIYF	TGTGCCAGCAGATCGACAGGGGGGGGAAACACCATATATTTT
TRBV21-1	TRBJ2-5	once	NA	CASSKVRLEPIQETQYF	TGTGCCAGCAGCAAAGTACGGCTAGAGCCAATCCAAGAGACCCAGTACTTC
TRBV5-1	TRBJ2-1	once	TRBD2	CASSLGLAGTYNEQFF	TGCGCCAGCAGCTTGGGACTAGCGGGAACCTACAATGAGCAGTTCTTC
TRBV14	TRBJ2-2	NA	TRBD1	CASSHSGQGADGELFF	TGTGCCAGCAGCCACTCCGGGCAGGGGGCGGACGGGGAGCTGTTTTTT
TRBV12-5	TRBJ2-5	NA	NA	CASGSGETQYF	TGTGCTAGTGGCTCGGGAGAGACCCAGTACTTC
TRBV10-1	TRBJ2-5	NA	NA	CASSQETQYF	TGCGCCAGCAGTCAAGAGACCCAGTACTTC
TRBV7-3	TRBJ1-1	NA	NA	CASSLNGADTEAFF	TGTGCCAGCAGCTTAAATGGGGCGGACACTGAAGCTTTCTTT
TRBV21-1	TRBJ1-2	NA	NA	CASSLKRRTGAWYGYTF	TGTGCCAGCAGCCTAAAGAGGAGGACAGGGGCTTGGTATGGCTACACCTTC
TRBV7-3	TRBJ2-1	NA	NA	CASSLKGSSYNEQFF	TGTGCCAGCAGCTTAAAAGGGAGCTCCTACAATGAGCAGTTCTTC
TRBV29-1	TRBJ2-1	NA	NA	CSVVPTASSYNEQFF	TGCAGCGTCGTACCGACAGCGAGCTCCTACAATGAGCAGTTCTTC
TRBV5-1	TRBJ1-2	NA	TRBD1	CASSKDRGLEYGYTF	TGCGCCAGCAGCAAAGACAGGGGGCTAGAATATGGCTACACCTTC
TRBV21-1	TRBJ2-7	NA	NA	CASNRTGFVTYEQYF	TGTGCCAGCAACCGGACAGGGTTTGTCACCTACGAGCAGTACTTC
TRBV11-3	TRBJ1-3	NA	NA	CASSPGPGNTIYF	TGTGCCAGCAGCCCCGGCCCCGGAAACACCATATATTTT
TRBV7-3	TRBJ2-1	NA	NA	CASSSLEASYNEQFF	TGTGCCAGCAGCTCGCTGGAGGCCTCCTACAATGAGCAGTTCTTC
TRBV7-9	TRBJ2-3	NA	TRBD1	CASSFKGQLITDTQYF	TGTGCCAGCAGCTTCAAGGGACAGCTAATCACAGATACGCAGTATTTT
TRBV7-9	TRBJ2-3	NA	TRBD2	CASSHGGGLAGFTDTQYF	TGTGCCAGCAGCCACGGAGGGGGACTAGCGGGATTCACAGATACGCAGTATTTT
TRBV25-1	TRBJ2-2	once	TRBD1	CASSLRTGDTGELFF	TGTGCCAGCAGTTTACGGACAGGAGACACCGGGGAGCTGTTTTTT
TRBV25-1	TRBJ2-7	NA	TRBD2	CASSGGGGVSYEQYF	TGTGCCAGCAGTGGCGGGGGAGGAGTCTCCTACGAGCAGTACTTC
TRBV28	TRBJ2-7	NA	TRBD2	CASSLELVLLAGFTYEQYF	TGTGCCAGCAGTTTAGAACTGGTACTACTAGCGGGATTTACCTACGAGCAGTACTTC
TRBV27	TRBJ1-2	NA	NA	CASSLLGGPDYGYTF	TGTGCCAGCAGTCTTCTTGGGGGCCCTGACTATGGCTACACCTTC
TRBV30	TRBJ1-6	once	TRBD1	CAWSEGAASPLHF	TGTGCCTGGAGCGAGGGGGCAGCTTCACCCCTCCACTTT
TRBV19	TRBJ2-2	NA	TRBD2	CASTPLGSGRSTGELFF	TGTGCCAGTACCCCTCTCGGTAGCGGGAGAAGCACCGGGGAGCTGTTTTTT
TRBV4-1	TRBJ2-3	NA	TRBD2	CASSQALAGKFTDTQYF	TGCGCCAGCAGCCAGGCACTAGCGGGGAAGTTCACAGATACGCAGTATTTT
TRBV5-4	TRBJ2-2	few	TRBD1	CASRAGTGRNTGELFF	TGTGCCAGCAGGGCAGGGACAGGGAGGAACACCGGGGAGCTGTTTTTT
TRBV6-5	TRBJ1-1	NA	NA	CASSYSGTVNTEAFF	TGTGCCAGCAGTTACTCAGGGACGGTGAACACTGAAGCTTTCTTT
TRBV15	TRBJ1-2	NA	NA	CATSRGNLNYGYTF	TGTGCCACCAGCAGAGGGAACCTTAACTATGGCTACACCTTC
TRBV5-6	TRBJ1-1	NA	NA	CASSLGGRWTEAFF	TGTGCCAGCAGCTTGGGTGGAAGGTGGACTGAAGCTTTCTTT
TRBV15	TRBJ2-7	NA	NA	CATSRRDGGSYEQYF	TGTGCCACCAGCAGACGGGATGGAGGCTCCTACGAGCAGTACTTC
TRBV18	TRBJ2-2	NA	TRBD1	CASSVDRRTGELFF	TGTGCCAGCTCAGTGGACAGGAGAACCGGGGAGCTGTTTTTT
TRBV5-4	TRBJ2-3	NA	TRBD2	CASSPRLAGSTDTQYF	TGTGCCAGCAGCCCGAGGCTAGCGGGGAGCACAGATACGCAGTATTTT
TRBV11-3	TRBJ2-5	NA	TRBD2	CASSLGLAGGETQYF	TGTGCCAGCAGCTTAGGGTTAGCGGGAGGGGAGACCCAGTACTTC
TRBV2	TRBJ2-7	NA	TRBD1	CASSRARDRSSYEQYF	TGTGCCAGCAGTAGAGCTAGGGACAGGAGCTCCTACGAGCAGTACTTC